The clone carrying this T cell receptor (beta chain) came up a few times. Its matching antigen is unknown. The sample originates from a study of molecular identifiers for immune sequencing clone quantification. Across the whole study: Replicates split RNA from approximately 22,000 or 94,000 naive CD8 cells five ways, and the researchers sequenced four portions.

The CDR3 has 14 residues. The ends lost 6 bases at V and 3 bases at J; junction bases unmatched: 7. CDR1 is DFQATT, CDR2 SNEGSKA, per germline (reference sequence). The study's findings and limits: Clones above 20 RNA copies held over 98% of effector molecules, under 1% in naive cells.

Each CDR3 protein is one row after TCRdb ran MiXCR on the PCR reads. The sample carries over 550,000 distinct CDR3 sequences, less than 30% recorded once. The specimen sequenced was naive CD8+ T cells from blood, with Jurkat cell RNA spiked in. Described subset: FACS-sorted CD8+CD4-CCR7+CD45RA+ naive T cells. The V and J genes are TRBV20-1 and TRBJ2-7; 11 bases map to TRBD2. This receptor was taken from a human donor in good health. Some libraries in this study had Jurkat cell RNA spiked in. CDR3 amino acids: CSAYRLAGGYEQYF. The CDR3 DNA reads TGCAGTGCGTATAGGCTAGCGGGGGGCTACGAGCAGTACTTC.